The clone carrying this TCR beta chain was recorded a few times. The data were obtained in a study of T-cell reconstitution after alpha-beta-depleted transplantation in children. The germline V gene encodes CDR1 SNHLY and CDR2 FYNNEI. The length of the CDR3 is 13 residues. The V and J ends lost 3 bases and 3 bases respectively, with 8 bases between them. Unique molecular identifiers were used to barcode this TCRbeta library. TCRdb recomputed calls from the PCR reads with MiXCR, one row per CDR3 protein. The data hold 200,000 to 250,000 distinct CDR3 sequences, with roughly 9% observed a single time. The J gene is TRBJ1-1, the V gene TRBV2; a weak D match, TRBD1 (5 bases). The TCR originated in a human donor who donated a stem cell graft to a child with acute lymphoblastic leukemia. The material sequenced was PBMCs from the stem cell graft donor, taken from the stem cell graft. The CDR3 region is CASSDLGDTEAFF. The CDR3 DNA reads TGTGCCAGCAGTGATCTGGGGGACACTGAAGCTTTCTTT.